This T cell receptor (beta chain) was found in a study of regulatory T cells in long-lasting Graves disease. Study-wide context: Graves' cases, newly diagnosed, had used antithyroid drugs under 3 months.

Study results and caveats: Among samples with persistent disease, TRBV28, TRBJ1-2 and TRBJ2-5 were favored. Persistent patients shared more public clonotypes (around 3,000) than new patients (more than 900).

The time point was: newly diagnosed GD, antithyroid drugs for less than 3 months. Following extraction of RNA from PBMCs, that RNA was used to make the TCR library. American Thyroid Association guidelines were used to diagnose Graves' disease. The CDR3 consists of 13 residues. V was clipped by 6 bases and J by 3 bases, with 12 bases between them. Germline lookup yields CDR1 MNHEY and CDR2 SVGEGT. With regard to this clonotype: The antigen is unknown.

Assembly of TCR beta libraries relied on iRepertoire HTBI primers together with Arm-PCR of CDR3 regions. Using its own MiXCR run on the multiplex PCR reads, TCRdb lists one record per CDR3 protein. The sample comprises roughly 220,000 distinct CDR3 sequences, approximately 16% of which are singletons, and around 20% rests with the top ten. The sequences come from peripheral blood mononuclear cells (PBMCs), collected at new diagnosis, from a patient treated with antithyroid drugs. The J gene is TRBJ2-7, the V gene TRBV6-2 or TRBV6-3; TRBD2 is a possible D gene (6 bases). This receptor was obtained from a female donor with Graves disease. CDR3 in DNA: TGTGCCAGCAGCTTCATTAGCGGCTACGAGCAGTACTTC. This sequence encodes CASSFISGYEQYF.